This T cell receptor (beta chain) was obtained from a study of CD8+ T cells in alopecia areata. As concerns this clone: The antigen remains unidentified.

The sequencing template was cDNA reverse transcribed from extracted RNA. The repertoire was sequenced with immunoSEQ multiplex PCR; TCRdb's copy has only in-frame clones and lacks some. The repertoire holds 150,000 to 200,000 clones, with 67% as singletons. Findings and caveats of the study: Between patients, shared TCR sequences were less clear than in mice. This was possibly due in part to HLA diversity in the patient population.

Germline V gives CDR1 MNHEY, CDR2 SMNVEV (reference sequence). V was clipped by 2 bases and J by 6 bases, with 15 bases between them. The CDR3 is made up of 15 amino acids. The rearrangement links TRBV27 to TRBJ2-3; weak D call: TRBD2 (5 bases). The source material was CD8+ T cells sorted from blood, sampled at week 0. The clonotype comes from a human donor with alopecia areata. CDR3 loop: CASSLNGIGGDTQYF. CDR3 nucleotide sequence: TGTGCCAGCAGTTTAAATGGTATCGGAGGCGATACGCAGTATTTT.